What follows are 30 T cell receptor beta chains derived from one specimen sequenced in a study of cytomegalovirus exposure and HLA in healthy donors. Use of 60 Vbeta and 13 Jbeta primers characterized the PCR. Clones were sequenced by immunoSEQ multiplex PCR, and TCRdb holds only the in-frame ones, with some missing. The ten most abundant clones cover around 1.1% of a sample with about 200,000 clones. The source material was PBMCs. Every receptor here comes from a girl aged 2 to 10 in good health and CMV-seropositive.

This chain connects TRBV5-3 to TRBJ2-7; 9 positions agree with TRBD2. TRBV5-3 is identified as an open reading frame with a role that is uncertain. J gave up 2 bases and V 3 bases, and 12 bases lay outside the gene matches. This CDR3 is built from 17 residues. The CDR3 here is CARSCRLAGVLPYEQYF. CDR3 in DNA: TGTGCCAGAAGCTGCCGGTTAGCGGGAGTCCTCCCCTACGAGCAGTACTTC.

J is TRBJ2-7 and V is TRBV10-2, with 14 bases aligning to TRBD2. This CDR3 region has 20 residues. CDR1 and CDR2 from the germline V gene are WSHSY and SAAADI. V lost 3 bases to trimming and J lost 2 bases; unmatched junction nucleotides: 15. CDR3 protein: CASSDPFPGLAGALPYEQYF. In nucleotides, the CDR3 is TGCGCCAGCAGTGACCCCTTCCCGGGACTAGCGGGAGCTTTACCCTACGAGCAGTACTTC.

The chain carries TRBV6-5 and TRBJ1-2; TRBD1 is a possible D gene (5 bases). Between the trimmed V and J ends, which lost 5 bases and 6 bases, there was a span of 13 bases. The CDR3 sequence is 13 residues long. Germline V gives CDR1 MNHEY, CDR2 SVGAGI. The CDR3 is CASSPRVRNGYTF. The DNA for the CDR3 is TGTGCCAGCAGTCCCAGGGTCCGTAATGGCTACACCTTC.

The chain joins TRBV28 to TRBJ2-7; tentatively, D is TRBD1 (5 bases). CDR3 length: 14 amino acids. Trimming left V 2 bases short and J 6 bases short, with 14 bases between. Per germline, CDR1 MDHEN and CDR2 SYDVKM. CDR3 sequence reads: CASSLMGKGVEQYF. The DNA for the CDR3 is TGTGCCAGCAGTTTAATGGGGAAAGGGGTCGAGCAGTACTTC.

V and J are TRBV9 and TRBJ2-1, with 11 bases identical to TRBD2. The CDR3 runs 19 residues. Trimming took 4 bases from V and 0 from J; bases not matched to a gene: 12. Germline CDR1 is SGDLS and CDR2 is YYNGEE. CDR3 amino acids: CASSPRGGLAVRSYNEQFF. The CDR3 nucleotides read TGTGCCAGCAGCCCACGGGGGGGACTAGCGGTCCGCTCCTACAATGAGCAGTTCTTC. The full variable domain, completed using reference TRBV9 and TRBJ2-1, is DSGVTQTPKHLITATGQRVTLRCSPRSGDLSVYWYQQSLDQGLQFLIQYYNGEERAKGNILERFSAQQFPDLHSELNLSSLELGDSALYFCASSPRGGLAVRSYNEQFFGPGTRLTVL.

The V call is TRBV19, the J call TRBJ2-7; 8 bases map to TRBD2. Looked up from germline, CDR1 is LNHDA and CDR2 is SQIVND (reference sequence). V lost 5 bases and J lost 3; bases outside the gene matches: 15. There are 17 residues in the CDR3. Written as DNA, the CDR3 is TGTGCCAGTAGTTTGAAAGCGGGAGTAGAGTTGGTCTACGAGCAGTACTTC. It codes for CASSLKAGVELVYEQYF.

The rearrangement joins TRBV2 to TRBJ2-5, with D possibly matching TRBD1 (5 bases). The length of the CDR3 is 14 residues. V was cut by 6 bases and J by 0 bases, with 11 bases left in between. The germline V gene encodes CDR1 SNHLY and CDR2 FYNNEI. The CDR3 is CASSRAVYQETQYF. Written as DNA, the CDR3 is TGTGCCAGCAGCAGGGCAGTGTACCAAGAGACCCAGTACTTC.

The chain uses TRBV28 and TRBJ1-2; 7 bases are shared with TRBD1. Germline V lookup: CDR1 MDHEN, CDR2 SYDVKM. This CDR3 is 15 amino acids long. With 8 bases clipped from V and 4 bases from J, the junction kept 13 bases outside the gene matches. The chain's CDR3 is CASGPAGGFGYGYTF. In DNA, the CDR3 is TGTGCCAGCGGTCCCGCAGGGGGTTTTGGCTATGGCTACACCTTC.

V is TRBV11-2 and J is TRBJ1-2, with 7 nucleotides matching TRBD1. CDR3 size: 11 residues. Germline loops: CDR1 SGHAT, CDR2 FQNNGV. V lost 8 bases, J lost 8 bases, and 5 bases stayed unmatched. The CDR3 is CASGTGDGYTF. CDR3 DNA: TGTGCCAGCGGAACAGGGGACGGCTACACCTTC.

The chain couples TRBV6-1 to TRBJ2-7; 10 bases align to TRBD1. Trimming took 4 bases from V and 3 from J; bases not matched to a gene: 9. Per germline, CDR1 MNHNS and CDR2 SASEGT. The CDR3 covers 16 residues. The CDR3 bases are TGTGCCAGCAGTGCTCTCCGGGACAGGGGCTTCTACGAGCAGTACTTC. It yields the protein CASSALRDRGFYEQYF.

This sequence joins TRBV6-4 and TRBJ2-5, with D perhaps matching TRBD2 (6 bases). CDR3 length: 15 amino acids. Germline assignment: CDR1 MRHNA and CDR2 SNTAGT. The germline V and J ends were trimmed by 2 bases and 1 base, with 11 bases remaining between them. The CDR3 spells CASSDSAGSQETQYF. The DNA of the CDR3 is TGTGCCAGCAGTGACAGCGCCGGGAGCCAAGAGACCCAGTACTTC.

This sequence joins TRBV19 and TRBJ1-4; weak D call: TRBD1 (5 bases). Germline CDR1 reads LNHDA; CDR2 reads SQIVND (reference sequence). The CDR3 is made up of 17 amino acids. Trimming pared 3 bases from V and 7 bases from J, leaving 21 bases between. In DNA form, the CDR3 reads TGTGCCAGTAGTATTTTCAAGGTCGGGCAGGGTCGTGAAAAACTGTTTTTT. It encodes CASSIFKVGQGREKLFF. Drawing the rest from reference TRBV19 and TRBJ1-4, the complete variable domain is DGGITQSPKYLFRKEGQNVTLSCEQNLNHDAMYWYRQDPGQGLRLIYYSQIVNDFQKGDIAEGYSVSREKKESFPLTVTSAQKNPTAFYLCASSIFKVGQGREKLFFGSGTQLSVL.

The V call is TRBV11-2, the J call TRBJ1-1; 7 bases agree with TRBD1. CDR1 is SGHAT, CDR2 FQNNGV, per germline. The CDR3 has 12 residues. V lost 5 bases, J lost 7 bases, and 4 bases stayed unmatched. CDR3 sequence: CASSRQGSEAFF. CDR3 nucleotide sequence: TGTGCCAGCAGCCGACAGGGCAGTGAAGCTTTCTTT.

This chain links TRBV10-3 with TRBJ1-2, with unresolved D. From germline, CDR1 is ENHRY and CDR2 SYGVKD. The CDR3 has 12 residues. Trimming pared 8 bases from V and 2 bases from J, leaving 9 bases between. The CDR3 nucleotides are TGTGCCATCCCGGACTACAACTATGGCTACACCTTC. Amino acids: CAIPDYNYGYTF.

As DNA, the CDR3 is TGTGCCAGCAGCCCAAGGGGGTTAGGGTCCGGCAATCAGCCCCAGCATTTT. Its translation: CASSPRGLGSGNQPQHF. V gene TRBV7-8 combines with J gene TRBJ1-5; D is possibly TRBD1 (6 bases). There are 17 residues in the CDR3. The germline gives CDR1 SGHVS, CDR2 FQNEAQ. V lost 5 bases and J 2 bases, leaving 19 bases between the germline ends.

This chain links TRBV27 with TRBJ1-1; D perhaps matches TRBD1 (5 bases). Germline CDR1 is MNHEY and CDR2 is SMNVEV (reference sequence). The V end lost 5 bases, the J end lost 1 base, and 23 bases lay between the germline ends. The CDR3 runs 18 residues. The DNA of the CDR3 is TGTGCCAGCAGTCCTAGGGGAGGGAGCTTACCGACGAACACTGAAGCTTTCTTT. Protein product: CASSPRGGSLPTNTEAFF.

The chain employs TRBV7-3 and TRBJ2-1; D perhaps matches TRBD1 (5 bases). The CDR3 has 15 amino acids. Trimming pared 6 bases from V and 2 bases from J, leaving 14 bases between. Germline loops: CDR1 SGHTA, CDR2 FQGTGA. CDR3 sequence reads: CASSDSPKPYNEQFF. CDR3 nucleotide sequence: TGTGCCAGCAGTGACAGTCCTAAACCCTACAATGAGCAGTTCTTC.

This chain joins TRBV9 and TRBJ2-1, with TRBD2 matching over 7 bases. CDR1 and CDR2 (germline): SGDLS, YYNGEE. CDR3 length: 16 residues. V shed 0 bases, J shed 4 bases, and the junction held 7 bases outside the gene matches. In DNA form, the CDR3 reads TGTGCCAGCAGCGTAGGCGGAACTAGCGCTTACAATGAGCAGTTCTTC. Protein sequence: CASSVGGTSAYNEQFF.

V is TRBV7-9 and J is TRBJ1-4; TRBD1 matches at 7 bases. The ends lost 2 bases at V and 8 bases at J; junction bases unmatched: 5. The CDR3 totals 14 residues. Germline CDR1 SEHNR, CDR2 FQNEAQ (reference sequence). CDR3 sequence: CASSLTGTEEKLFF. CDR3 nucleotide sequence: TGTGCCAGCAGCTTAACCGGGACAGAAGAAAAACTGTTTTTT. The full variable domain, its missing parts supplied by reference TRBV7-9 and TRBJ1-4, is DTGVSQNPRHKITKRGQNVTFRCDPISEHNRLYWYRQTLGQGPEFLTYFQNEAQLEKSRLLSDRFSAERPKGSFSTLEIQRTEQGDSAMYLCASSLTGTEEKLFFGSGTQLSVL.

Comment on this clone: This sample includes further DNA sequences coding for the same CDR3. The rearrangement links TRBV29-1 to TRBJ1-2; D is possibly TRBD1 (6 bases). The CDR3 has 16 residues. Looked up from germline, CDR1 is SQVTM and CDR2 is ANQGSEA. Trimming cost V 5 bases and J 5 bases, with 24 bases left between them. The CDR3 loop is CSVPGGAPGKGYGYTF. Written as DNA, the CDR3 is TGCAGCGTTCCGGGGGGGGCACCAGGGAAAGGGTATGGCTACACCTTC.

This CDR3 reads CASSFSGQVSGNTIYF. The CDR3 nucleotides read TGTGCCAGCAGTTTTTCAGGACAGGTCTCTGGAAACACCATATATTTT. The chain links TRBV28 to TRBJ1-3; 7 nucleotides match TRBD1. The CDR3 totals 16 residues. J gave up 0 bases and V 3 bases, and 5 bases lay outside the gene matches. CDR1 is MDHEN and CDR2 is SYDVKM in the germline V gene. The variable domain in full, completed from reference TRBV28 and TRBJ1-3, reads DVKVTQSSRYLVKRTGEKVFLECVQDMDHENMFWYRQDPGLGLRLIYFSYDVKMKEKGDIPEGYSVSREKKERFSLILESASTNQTSMYLCASSFSGQVSGNTIYFGEGSWLTVV.

J is TRBJ2-4 and V is TRBV28, with D uncertain. The V end was cut by 7 bases, the J end by 1 base, with 11 bases between. This CDR3 has 14 residues. Per the germline V gene, CDR1 is MDHEN and CDR2 is SYDVKM. CDR3 sequence reads: CASTSHGAKNIQYF. CDR3 in DNA: TGTGCCAGCACCTCCCACGGGGCCAAAAACATTCAGTACTTC.

This rearrangement joins TRBV6-6 to TRBJ2-3, with D hard to call. CDR3 size: 12 residues. V was pared by 5 bases and J by 4 bases, with 7 bases between. From germline, CDR1 is MNHNY and CDR2 SVGAGI (reference sequence). As DNA, the CDR3 is TGTGCCAGCAGTCAAATAGCAGATACGCAGTATTTT. Protein sequence: CASSQIADTQYF.

The chain recombines TRBV28 with TRBJ1-5, with 7 bases that match TRBD1. CDR3 length: 14 residues. The junction had 5 bases not matched to a gene; V was cut back by 3 bases and J by 6 bases. Germline values: CDR1 MDHEN, CDR2 SYDVKM. CDR3 sequence reads: CASSLGQGGQPQHF. The CDR3 bases are TGTGCCAGCAGTTTGGGGCAGGGGGGTCAGCCCCAGCATTTT.

The chain uses TRBV5-4 and TRBJ2-7, with 7 bases fitting TRBD1. J lost 0 bases, V lost 0 bases, and 3 bases had no gene match. There are 15 residues in the CDR3. Germline V gene sequence: CDR1 SGHNT, CDR2 YYREEE (reference sequence). The CDR3 protein is CASSLVGQDSYEQYF. In DNA, the CDR3 is TGTGCCAGCAGCTTGGTAGGACAGGACTCCTACGAGCAGTACTTC. The full variable domain, rest sourced from reference TRBV5-4 and TRBJ2-7, is ETGVTQSPTHLIKTRGQQVTLRCSSQSGHNTVSWYQQALGQGPQFIFQYYREEENGRGNFPPRFSGLQFPNYSSELNVNALELDDSALYLCASSLVGQDSYEQYFGPGTRLTVT.

The chain combines TRBV18 with TRBJ2-5; TRBD1 aligns across 7 bases. V lost 4 bases and J lost 5; bases outside the gene matches: 10. The CDR3 is 15 residues long. Germline CDR1 and CDR2: KGHSH and LQKENI. In nucleotides, the CDR3 is TGTGCCAGCTCACAAGGGGGCGCGGTGGTTGAGACCCAGTACTTC. Amino acids: CASSQGGAVVETQYF.

The gene calls are TRBV28 and TRBJ1-1; D is perhaps TRBD1 (5 bases). V was shortened by 2 bases and J by 11 bases, with 18 bases between the two germline ends. The CDR3 sequence is 14 residues long. Germline V gene lookup returns CDR1 MDHEN and CDR2 SYDVKM. In DNA, the CDR3 is TGTGCCAGCAGTTTAATCAGGGCTCGAAGCGGGGCTTTCTTT. Translation gives CASSLIRARSGAFF.

The CDR3 DNA follows: TGTGCCAGCACCGGAGGGCCGGGAGAGACCCAGTACTTC. It encodes CASTGGPGETQYF. This chain links TRBV25-1 with TRBJ2-5, with D perhaps matching TRBD2 (6 bases). The CDR3 contains 13 residues. Per the germline V gene, CDR1 is MGHDK and CDR2 is SYGVNS. Trimming pared 7 bases from V and 4 bases from J, leaving 13 bases between.

The V call is TRBV6-1, the J call TRBJ1-5, with a possible D match to TRBD1 (5 bases). The V end was cut by 8 bases, the J end by 0 bases, with 14 bases between. The CDR3 loop spans 15 amino acids. Per germline, CDR1 MNHNS and CDR2 SASEGT. The CDR3 DNA reads as TGTGCCAGCGCGGTCAGGGAAAGTAGCAATCAGCCCCAGCATTTT. It encodes CASAVRESSNQPQHF.

The chain employs TRBV9 and TRBJ2-1, with TRBD2 matching 10 bases. The CDR3 is 17 residues long. V was clipped by 0 bases and J by 5 bases; unmatched bases: 8. The germline V gene encodes CDR1 SGDLS and CDR2 YYNGEE. The CDR3 loop reads CASSVGLAGVVDNEQFF. CDR3 in DNA: TGTGCCAGCAGCGTAGGGCTAGCGGGAGTTGTCGACAATGAGCAGTTCTTC.